The 21 T cell receptor beta chains reported below all come from one sample, sequenced in a study of radiation and T cells in renal cell carcinoma. Generated by immunoSEQ multiplex PCR, the TCRdb table keeps only in-frame clones and is missing some. Of just over 95,000 clones listed, approximately 80% are singletons. Sample time point: blood 4 weeks post-SBRT, at nephrectomy. Specified treatment: 15 Gy SBRT to primary tumor, nephrectomy 4 weeks later. The sequencing used blood, collected from a patient whose treatment included radiotherapy and nephrectomy. These TCRs come from a man in his fifties or sixties with renal cell carcinoma.

The rearrangement uses TRBV27 and TRBJ2-7; 7 bases are a match to TRBD1. This CDR3 has 13 residues. Germline V gives CDR1 MNHEY, CDR2 SMNVEV (reference sequence). J lost 3 bases, V lost 5 bases, and 4 bases had no gene match. The CDR3 loop reads CASSLTGSYEQYF. The CDR3 DNA reads TGTGCCAGCAGTCTGACAGGGAGCTACGAGCAGTACTTC.

The chain uses TRBV5-6 and TRBJ1-4; TRBD1 is a possible D gene (6 bases). CDR3 length equals 16 residues. The germline V gene encodes CDR1 SGHDT and CDR2 YYEEEE. V shed 7 bases and J shed 3 bases, with 19 bases lying between them. The CDR3 loop is CASHLQSAGANEKLFF. The CDR3, as DNA: TGTGCCAGCCACTTACAATCGGCAGGGGCTAATGAAAAACTGTTTTTT.

In nucleotides, the CDR3 is TGCGCCAGCAGCCAAGATACTAATCAGCCCCAGCATTTT. It encodes CASSQDTNQPQHF. This chain joins TRBV4-3 and TRBJ1-5; D ambiguous. Germline CDR1 LGHNA, CDR2 YSLEER. The CDR3 is made up of 13 amino acids. With 0 bases removed from V and 4 bases from J, the gap between germline ends came to 4 bases.

The rearrangement links TRBV7-9 to TRBJ2-7, with TRBD2 matching over 8 bases. The CDR3 length is 15 residues. J lost 2 bases, V lost 3 bases, and 6 bases had no gene match. CDR1 and CDR2 from the germline V gene are SEHNR and FQNEAQ (reference sequence). Here the CDR3 DNA reads TGTGCCAGCAGCTTCGGACACGGGGGGGCCTACGAGCAGTACTTC. It encodes CASSFGHGGAYEQYF.

V gene TRBV13 combines with J gene TRBJ1-2; possibly TRBD1 for D (5 bases). Germline CDR1 and CDR2: PRHDT and FYEKMQ (reference sequence). The CDR3 extends over 11 amino acids. Trimming shortened V by 10 bases and J by 4 bases, and 10 bases separated the two germline ends. The CDR3 region is CAIPDSYGYTF. CDR3 coding DNA: TGTGCCATTCCCGACAGCTATGGCTACACCTTC. Looking up the rest from reference TRBV13 and TRBJ1-2 gives the full variable domain: AAGVIQSPRHLIKEKRETATLKCYPIPRHDTVYWYQQGPGQDPQFLISFYEKMQSDKGSIPDRFSAQQFSDYHSELNMSSLELGDSALYFCAIPDSYGYTFGSGTRLTVV.

V is TRBV6-5 and J is TRBJ2-7; 10 nucleotides agree with TRBD1. The ends lost 7 bases at V and 7 bases at J; junction bases unmatched: 10. The CDR3 has 14 residues. The germline V gene has CDR1 MNHEY and CDR2 SVGAGI. CDR3 DNA: TGTGCCAGCAAACGGACAGGGGGGGGAAGGGAGCAGTACTTC. Encoded protein: CASKRTGGGREQYF.

The CDR3 sequence: CASKPPGQGTRGYTF. CDR3 DNA sequence: TGCGCCAGCAAACCACCGGGACAGGGAACCCGTGGCTACACCTTC. This sequence joins TRBV5-1 and TRBJ1-2; 9 bases are shared with TRBD1. The CDR3 has 15 residues. Unmatched junction bases numbered 13, after V lost 6 bases and J lost 7 bases. The germline CDR1 and CDR2 sequences are SGHRS and YFSETQ.

V gene TRBV10-3 combines with J gene TRBJ2-3, with a weak D call TRBD2 (6 bases). The CDR3 consists of 16 residues. V lost 0 bases, J lost 8 bases, and 18 bases lay in between. The germline V gene encodes CDR1 ENHRY and CDR2 SYGVKD. This chain's CDR3 is CAISESVSGLVGTQYF. CDR3 in DNA: TGTGCCATCAGTGAGTCTGTTAGCGGACTCGTAGGTACGCAGTATTTT.

The gene calls are TRBV11-2 and TRBJ2-4; D is undetermined. This CDR3 region has 15 residues. The germline V gene has CDR1 SGHAT and CDR2 FQNNGV. Trimming cost V 1 base and J 2 bases, with 9 bases left between them. The CDR3 here is CASSLVYPPKNIQYF. The CDR3 DNA reads TGTGCCAGCAGCTTAGTGTACCCTCCCAAAAACATTCAGTACTTC.

The J gene is TRBJ1-2, the V gene TRBV14, with unresolved D. Germline V CDR1 and CDR2: SGHDN, FVKESK. Trimming removed 1 base from V and 8 bases from J, with 11 bases in between. The CDR3 has 13 amino acids. The chain's CDR3 is CASSQARDRGYTF. In DNA form, the CDR3 reads TGTGCCAGCAGCCAAGCGAGGGATCGCGGCTACACCTTC.

The gene calls are TRBV12-5 and TRBJ1-1; D unclear. CDR1 is LGHNT and CDR2 is FRNRAP in the germline V gene. V was pared by 1 base and J by 2 bases, with 5 bases between. This CDR3 spans 13 amino acids. The CDR3 DNA sequence: TGTGCTAGTGGTTTGGGGGGTAACACTGAAGCTTTCTTT. Amino acids: CASGLGGNTEAFF.

The gene calls are TRBV7-8 and TRBJ2-2; tentative D call: TRBD2 (5 bases). The CDR3 covers 14 residues. Per germline, CDR1 SGHVS and CDR2 FQNEAQ. Between the trimmed V and J ends, which lost 6 bases and 3 bases, there was a span of 11 bases. The CDR3 sequence: CASSSSEYTGELFF. CDR3 coding DNA: TGTGCCAGCAGTAGTAGCGAATACACCGGGGAGCTGTTTTTT.

This clone was detected once. The chain employs TRBV18 and TRBJ1-1, with a tentative D call TRBD1 (5 bases). V lost 5 bases and J 3 bases, leaving 10 bases between the germline ends. CDR1 and CDR2 (germline): KGHSH, LQKENI. The CDR3 runs 13 residues. In DNA, the CDR3 is TGTGCCAGCTCAAGGGCCAGGGACACTGAAGCTTTCTTT. Its protein product is CASSRARDTEAFF.

This clone came up once. The gene calls are TRBV11-2 and TRBJ2-7; 10 positions match TRBD2. The trim removed 3 bases at V and 4 bases at J, leaving 3 bases unmatched. This CDR3 contains 14 residues. Germline loops: CDR1 SGHAT, CDR2 FQNNGV. DNA of the CDR3: TGTGCCAGCAGCTTTTTTAGCGGGAGGTACGAGCAGTACTTC. Translating gives CASSFFSGRYEQYF.

This clone was seen only a few times. The CDR3 DNA reads TGTGCCAGCACTGGGACTAGCGGGAGGACCTACAATGAGCAGTTCTTC. Encoded protein: CASTGTSGRTYNEQFF. The genes are TRBV27 and TRBJ2-1; 15 bases align to TRBD2. The CDR3 spans 16 residues. The germline V gene encodes CDR1 MNHEY and CDR2 SMNVEV (reference sequence). V was pared by 7 bases and J by 2 bases, with 3 bases of the junction left unmatched.

Here the CDR3 reads CAISRTSGRASGANVLTF. The CDR3 nucleotides are TGTGCCATCAGTAGGACTAGCGGGAGGGCCTCTGGGGCCAACGTCCTGACTTTC. The J gene is TRBJ2-6, the V gene TRBV10-3, with 15 bases fitting TRBD2. CDR3 length equals 18 residues. Germline assignment: CDR1 ENHRY and CDR2 SYGVKD. The V and J ends lost 5 bases and 0 bases, in that order; junction bases with no gene match: 2.

The V call is TRBV4-1, the J call TRBJ2-5, with TRBD1 matching over 8 bases. The CDR3 is 16 amino acids. Germline V lookup: CDR1 MGHRA, CDR2 YSYEKL. V was pared by 1 base and J by 5 bases, with 9 bases of the junction left unmatched. DNA for the CDR3: TGCGCCAGCAGCCAAGGCCTGGACAGGGATTCTGAGACCCAGTACTTC. Translation gives CASSQGLDRDSETQYF.

The V gene is TRBV5-1, the J gene TRBJ2-2; D not resolved. Germline V CDR1 and CDR2: SGHRS, YFSETQ. The CDR3 contains 15 residues. V shed 1 base and J shed 0 bases, with 7 bases lying between them. For the CDR3, the DNA is TGCGCCAGCAGCTTGACGCCTCCGAACACCGGGGAGCTGTTTTTT. This sequence encodes CASSLTPPNTGELFF.

J is TRBJ2-7 and V is TRBV27, with 12 bases fitting TRBD2. Germline assignment: CDR1 MNHEY and CDR2 SMNVEV (reference sequence). With 4 bases clipped from V and 9 bases from J, the junction kept 10 bases outside the gene matches. The CDR3 consists of 15 residues. Here the CDR3 DNA reads TGTGCCAGCAGTTCCGTTTCTAGCGGGAGGGGAGGGCAGTACTTC. Protein sequence: CASSSVSSGRGGQYF.

V is TRBV2 and J is TRBJ2-1; D gene ambiguous. Germline assignment: CDR1 SNHLY and CDR2 FYNNEI. CDR3 length equals 14 residues. Trimming took 6 bases from V and 6 from J, leaving 15 bases between them. The CDR3 loop is CASRNTLGGNEQFF. CDR3 nucleotides: TGTGCCAGCAGGAACACGCTCGGTGGCAATGAGCAGTTCTTC.

The V gene is TRBV7-2, the J gene TRBJ1-2; the match to TRBD1 covers 10 bases. The CDR3 contains 16 residues. Germline trimming cut 5 bases from V and 1 base from J; bases unmatched to any gene: 7. Germline lookup yields CDR1 SGHTA and CDR2 FQGNSA. CDR3 amino acids: CASSPQTGGYNYGYTF. As DNA, the CDR3 is TGTGCCAGCAGCCCGCAGACAGGGGGCTATAACTATGGCTACACCTTC.